This T cell receptor (beta chain) comes out of a study of CD8 T cells in Susac syndrome. CD8+ and CD4+ T cells circulating in blood were sequenced for TCR beta. Findings of the study overall: The CD4+ T cell repertoires that were profiled in Susac syndrome showed no clonal expansion.

RNA in amounts of roughly 0.5 to 1 ug was reverse transcribed with random hexamers. In TCRdb, the immunoSEQ multiplex PCR reads were re-called with MiXCR into one record per CDR3 protein. This sample has about 190,000 distinct CDR3 sequences; approximately 94% occur once, and the top ten carry approximately 0.1%. As for this clonotype: Antigen specificity is unknown.

V lost 1 base to trimming and J lost 2 bases, with 5 bases between them. Germline values: CDR1 SGHDN, CDR2 FVKESK. CDR3 size: 14 residues. Sample: CD4+ T cells from PBMCs. The chain recombines TRBV14 with TRBJ1-4; D is ambiguous. The receptor comes from a human donor with Susac syndrome. CDR3 bases: TGTGCCAGCAGCCAAGCCCAGACTAATGAAAAACTGTTTTTT. Translation gives CASSQAQTNEKLFF. Variable domain in full (rest from reference TRBV14 and TRBJ1-4): EAGVTQFPSHSVIEKGQTVTLRCDPISGHDNLYWYRRVMGKEIKFLLHFVKESKQDESGMPNNRFLAERTGGTYSTLKVQPAELEDSGVYFCASSQAQTNEKLFFGSGTQLSVL.